This passage covers 17 T cell receptor beta chains from one sample sequenced in a study of blood T cell repertoires in COVID-19. Only in-frame clones appear in the TCRdb table, and some are missing; sequencing was by immunoSEQ multiplex PCR. The table includes 100,000 to 150,000 clones, approximately 74% detected once. Sequenced material: peripheral blood. The receptors were sampled from a man aged 60-69 years with acute or convalescent COVID-19.

The chain uses TRBV18 and TRBJ2-7; tentative D call: TRBD2 (5 bases). Germline CDR1 is KGHSH and CDR2 is LQKENI. Trimming left V 4 bases short and J 0 bases short, with 7 bases between. The length of the CDR3 is 13 residues. The CDR3 reads CASSRGPSYEQYF. Written as DNA, the CDR3 is TGTGCCAGCTCACGAGGGCCCTCCTACGAGCAGTACTTC.

V usage is TRBV7-3 and J usage is TRBJ2-3, with 8 bases identical to TRBD1. This CDR3 region has 16 residues. The ends lost 5 bases at V and 0 bases at J; junction bases unmatched: 7. Per the germline V gene, CDR1 is SGHTA and CDR2 is FQGTGA. CDR3 loop: CASSQRRTGSTDTQYF. DNA for the CDR3: TGTGCCAGCAGCCAAAGAAGGACAGGGAGCACAGATACGCAGTATTTT. The complete variable domain, with remaining parts taken from reference TRBV7-3 and TRBJ2-3, reads GAGVSQTPSNKVTEKGKYVELRCDPISGHTALYWYRQSLGQGPEFLIYFQGTGAADDSGLPNDRFFAVRPEGSVSTLKIQRTERGDSAVYLCASSQRRTGSTDTQYFGPGTRLTVL.

The V call is TRBV3-1 (or the pseudogene TRBV3-2), the J call TRBJ1-2; D might be TRBD1 (6 bases). Germline assignment: CDR1 LGHDT and CDR2 YNNKEL (reference sequence). The V gene lost 0 bases and the J gene lost 3 bases, with 11 bases spanning the gap. The CDR3 runs 15 residues. CDR3 in DNA: TGTGCCAGCAGCCAAGAGGTACAGGGTTACTATGGCTACACCTTC. Protein: CASSQEVQGYYGYTF.

This chain's CDR3 is CASSFDRVGGILNTEAFF. CDR3 nucleotides: TGTGCCAGCAGCTTTGACAGGGTCGGCGGGATCCTGAACACTGAAGCTTTCTTT. J is TRBJ1-1 and V is TRBV5-6; 7 bases are shared with TRBD1. CDR1 and CDR2 from the germline V gene are SGHDT and YYEEEE. V lost 2 bases to trimming and J lost 0 bases; unmatched junction nucleotides: 13. This CDR3 spans 18 amino acids.

The chain couples TRBV7-8 to TRBJ2-5; D is possibly TRBD2 (6 bases). The CDR3 covers 15 residues. The germline V gene encodes CDR1 SGHVS and CDR2 FQNEAQ. Trimming removed 5 bases at V and 1 base at J, with 14 bases between. The DNA of the CDR3 is TGTGCCAGCAGCATACCGGGAGCAGGCCAAGAGACCCAGTACTTC. It yields the protein CASSIPGAGQETQYF. Full variable domain (missing parts from reference TRBV7-8 and TRBJ2-5): GAGVSQSPRYKVAKRGQDVALRCDPISGHVSLFWYQQALGQGPEFLTYFQNEAQLDKSGLPSDRFFAERPEGSVSTLKIQRTQQEDSAVYLCASSIPGAGQETQYFGPGTRLLVL.

This chain links TRBV19 with TRBJ2-3, with D perhaps matching TRBD2 (5 bases). The CDR3 totals 16 residues. CDR1 and CDR2 from the germline V gene are LNHDA and SQIVND (reference sequence). V lost 4 bases, J lost 0 bases, and 14 bases lay in between. The CDR3 bases are TGTGCCAGTAGTAGCTTGCGGGTGAGGAGCACAGATACGCAGTATTTT. Translation: CASSSLRVRSTDTQYF.

DNA of the CDR3: TGTGCCAGCAGGTCGGGGGTTACCTACAATGAGCAGTTCTTC. It translates to CASRSGVTYNEQFF. The rearrangement links TRBV6-5 to TRBJ2-1; tentative D call: TRBD2 (6 bases). CDR1 is MNHEY and CDR2 is SVGAGI in the germline V gene. Trimming removed 6 bases at V and 2 bases at J, with 11 bases between. The CDR3 sequence is 14 residues long.

The rearrangement uses TRBV28 and TRBJ2-5; D may be TRBD1 (5 bases). CDR3 size: 13 residues. CDR1 is MDHEN and CDR2 is SYDVKM in the germline V gene. Trimming shortened V by 6 bases and J by 0 bases, and 8 bases separated the two germline ends. The CDR3 bases are TGTGCCAGCAGCCGACAGTACCAAGAGACCCAGTACTTC. It yields the protein CASSRQYQETQYF.

The genes are TRBV5-1 and TRBJ1-2; 7 bases align to TRBD1. Germline CDR1 is SGHRS and CDR2 is YFSETQ. J lost 0 bases, V lost 4 bases, and 6 bases had no gene match. The CDR3 runs to 15 residues. The CDR3 DNA sequence: TGCGCCAGCAGCCAACAGGGGATGTCTAACTATGGCTACACCTTC. Residues: CASSQQGMSNYGYTF.

This rearrangement joins TRBV6-5 to TRBJ1-2, with 9 positions matching TRBD1. CDR1 is MNHEY and CDR2 is SVGAGI in the germline V gene. The V and J ends lost 11 bases and 4 bases, in that order; junction bases with no gene match: 11. There are 14 residues in the CDR3. In DNA, the CDR3 is TGTGCCGTCCAATCCCGGGACAGGGTCTATGGCTACACCTTC. Protein product: CAVQSRDRVYGYTF.

The V gene is TRBV28, the J gene TRBJ1-5; D is uncertain. CDR3 length: 16 amino acids. V lost 6 bases and J lost 2, with 17 bases in between. Looked up from germline, CDR1 is MDHEN and CDR2 is SYDVKM. CDR3 residues: CASSLERVSGNQPQHF. CDR3 DNA: TGTGCCAGCAGCCTAGAGAGGGTAAGCGGCAATCAGCCCCAGCATTTT.

The V gene is TRBV5-4, the J gene TRBJ2-5, with 10 bases fitting TRBD2. The CDR3 spans 16 residues. CDR1 is SGHNT and CDR2 is YYREEE in the germline V gene (reference sequence). The J segment lost 1 base and the V segment lost 0 bases, leaving 3 bases of the junction unmatched. Written as DNA, the CDR3 is TGTGCCAGCAGCTTGGAGCCTAGCGGGGGCCAAGAGACCCAGTACTTC. It is translated as CASSLEPSGGQETQYF.

The gene calls are TRBV5-1 and TRBJ1-1; D call uncertain. Germline CDR1 SGHRS, CDR2 YFSETQ. The CDR3 loop spans 16 amino acids. V lost 0 bases and J lost 3, with 15 bases in between. This chain's CDR3 is CASSLGAGRTDTEAFF. CDR3 DNA sequence: TGCGCCAGCAGCTTGGGAGCGGGTAGAACGGACACTGAAGCTTTCTTT.

This clone has a single count. The rearrangement links TRBV6-4 to TRBJ1-2; D remains unclear. The ends were cut back, 4 bases at V and 5 bases at J, with 5 bases in the middle. Germline CDR1 and CDR2: MRHNA and SNTAGT. This CDR3 is 11 amino acids long. CDR3 region: CASSARYGYTF. CDR3 nucleotide sequence: TGTGCCAGCAGTGCACGGTATGGCTACACCTTC.

This clone has more than one count but fewer than ten. The chain combines TRBV9 with TRBJ2-5; 8 bases match TRBD1. The ends lost 8 bases at V and 4 bases at J; junction bases unmatched: 7. The CDR3 has 13 amino acids. Per the germline V gene, CDR1 is SGDLS and CDR2 is YYNGEE. The CDR3 protein is CASSRTGLETQYF. CDR3 DNA: TGTGCCAGTTCCCGGACAGGGTTAGAGACCCAGTACTTC. Filled out from reference TRBV9 and TRBJ2-5, the complete variable domain reads DSGVTQTPKHLITATGQRVTLRCSPRSGDLSVYWYQQSLDQGLQFLIQYYNGEERAKGNILERFSAQQFPDLHSELNLSSLELGDSALYFCASSRTGLETQYFGPGTRLLVL.

The V and J genes are TRBV9 and TRBJ1-4, with a tentative D call TRBD1 (6 bases). The CDR3 loop spans 15 amino acids. Trimming removed 1 base from V and 7 bases from J, with 14 bases in between. Germline CDR1 SGDLS, CDR2 YYNGEE. This chain's CDR3 is CASSVSQGRGEKLFF. The CDR3 nucleotides are TGTGCCAGCAGCGTATCCCAGGGGAGGGGTGAAAAACTGTTTTTT.

The V gene is TRBV5-6, the J gene TRBJ2-7; weak D call: TRBD2 (5 bases). The CDR3 is 16 amino acids. Trimming pared 0 bases from V and 5 bases from J, leaving 18 bases between. The germline gives CDR1 SGHDT, CDR2 YYEEEE. CDR3 residues: CASSLERGHISNEQYF. For the CDR3, the DNA is TGTGCCAGCAGCTTGGAACGCGGGCATATTAGCAACGAGCAGTACTTC.